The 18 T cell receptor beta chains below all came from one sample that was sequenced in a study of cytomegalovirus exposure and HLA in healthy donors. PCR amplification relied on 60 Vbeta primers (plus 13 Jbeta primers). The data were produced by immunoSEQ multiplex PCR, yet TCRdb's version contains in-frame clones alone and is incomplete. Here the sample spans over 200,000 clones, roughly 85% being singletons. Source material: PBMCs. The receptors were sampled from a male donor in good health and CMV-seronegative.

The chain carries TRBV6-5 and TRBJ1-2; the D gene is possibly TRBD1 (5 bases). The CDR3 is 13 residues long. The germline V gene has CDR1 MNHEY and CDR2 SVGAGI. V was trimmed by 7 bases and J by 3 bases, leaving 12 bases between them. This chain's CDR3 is CASMVRADYGYTF. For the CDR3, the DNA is TGTGCCAGCATGGTCAGGGCAGACTATGGCTACACCTTC.

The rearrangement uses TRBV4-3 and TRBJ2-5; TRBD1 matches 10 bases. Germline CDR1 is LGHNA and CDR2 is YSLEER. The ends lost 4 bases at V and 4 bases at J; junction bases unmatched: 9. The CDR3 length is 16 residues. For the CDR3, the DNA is TGCGCCAGCAGCCTCTCGACAGGGGGCGGACGAGAGACCCAGTACTTC. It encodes CASSLSTGGGRETQYF.

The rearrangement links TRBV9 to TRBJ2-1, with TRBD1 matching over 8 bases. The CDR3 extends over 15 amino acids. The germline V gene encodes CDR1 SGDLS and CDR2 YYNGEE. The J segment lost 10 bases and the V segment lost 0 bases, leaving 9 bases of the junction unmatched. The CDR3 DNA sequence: TGTGCCAGCAGCGTAGGGATCAGGGGGCTTCAAGAGCAGTTCTTC. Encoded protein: CASSVGIRGLQEQFF.

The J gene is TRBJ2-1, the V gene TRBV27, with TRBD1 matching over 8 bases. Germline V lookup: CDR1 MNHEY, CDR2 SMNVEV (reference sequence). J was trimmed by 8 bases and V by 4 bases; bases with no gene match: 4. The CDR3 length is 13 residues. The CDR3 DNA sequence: TGTGCCAGCAGTTCCCGGACAGGGCATGAGCAGTTCTTC. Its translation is CASSSRTGHEQFF.

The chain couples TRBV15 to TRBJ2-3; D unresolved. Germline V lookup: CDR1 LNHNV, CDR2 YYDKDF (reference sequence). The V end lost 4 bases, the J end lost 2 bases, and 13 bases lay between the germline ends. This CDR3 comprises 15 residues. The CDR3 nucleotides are TGTGCCACCAGCAAAGGAGCCGGGTACACAGATACGCAGTATTTT. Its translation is CATSKGAGYTDTQYF. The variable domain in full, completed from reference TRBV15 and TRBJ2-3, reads DAMVIQNPRYQVTQFGKPVTLSCSQTLNHNVMYWYQQKSSQAPKLLFHYYDKDFNNEADTPDNFQSRRPNTSFCFLDIRSPGLGDTAMYLCATSKGAGYTDTQYFGPGTRLTVL.

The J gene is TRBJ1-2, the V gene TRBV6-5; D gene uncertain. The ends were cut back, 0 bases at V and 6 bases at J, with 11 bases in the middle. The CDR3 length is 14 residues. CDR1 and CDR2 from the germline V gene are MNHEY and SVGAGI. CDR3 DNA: TGTGCCAGCAGTTACTCGGGCAGGCATGATGGCTACACCTTC. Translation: CASSYSGRHDGYTF.

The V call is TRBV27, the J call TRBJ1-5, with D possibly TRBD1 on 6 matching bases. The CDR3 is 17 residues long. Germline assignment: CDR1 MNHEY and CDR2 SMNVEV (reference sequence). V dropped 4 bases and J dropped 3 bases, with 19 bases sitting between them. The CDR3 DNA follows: TGTGCCAGCAGTTACTTAACAGGGAAGGGGCTCAATCAGCCCCAGCATTTT. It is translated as CASSYLTGKGLNQPQHF.

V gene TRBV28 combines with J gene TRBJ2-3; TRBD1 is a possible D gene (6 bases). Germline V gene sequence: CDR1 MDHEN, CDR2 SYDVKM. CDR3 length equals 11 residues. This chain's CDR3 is CGVGGGDTQYF. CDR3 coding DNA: TGTGGCGTAGGGGGTGGGGATACGCAGTATTTT.

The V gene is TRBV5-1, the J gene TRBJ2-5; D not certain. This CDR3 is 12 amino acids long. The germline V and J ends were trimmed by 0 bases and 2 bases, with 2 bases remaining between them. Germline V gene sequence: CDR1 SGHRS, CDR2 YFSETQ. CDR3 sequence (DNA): TGCGCCAGCAGCTTGGCACAAGAGACCCAGTACTTC. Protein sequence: CASSLAQETQYF.

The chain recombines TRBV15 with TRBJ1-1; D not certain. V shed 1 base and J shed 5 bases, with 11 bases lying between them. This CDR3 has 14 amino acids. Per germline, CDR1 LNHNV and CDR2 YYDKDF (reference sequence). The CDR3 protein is CATSRARDRTEAFF. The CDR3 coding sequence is TGTGCCACCAGCAGAGCCCGGGATAGGACTGAAGCTTTCTTT.

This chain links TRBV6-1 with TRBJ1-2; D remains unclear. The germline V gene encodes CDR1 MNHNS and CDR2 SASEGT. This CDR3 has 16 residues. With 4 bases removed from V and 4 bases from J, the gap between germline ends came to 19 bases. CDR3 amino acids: CASSATPGRTIYGYTF. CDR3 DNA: TGTGCCAGCAGTGCTACCCCTGGGCGGACTATCTATGGCTACACCTTC.

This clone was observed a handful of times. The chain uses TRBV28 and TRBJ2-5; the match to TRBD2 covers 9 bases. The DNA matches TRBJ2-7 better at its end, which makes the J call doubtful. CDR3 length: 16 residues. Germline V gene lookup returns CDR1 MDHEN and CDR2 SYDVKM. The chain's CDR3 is CASSLSSLAGPYEQYF. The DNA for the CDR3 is TGTGCCAGCAGTTTATCGAGTCTAGCGGGACCCTACGAGCAGTACTTC.

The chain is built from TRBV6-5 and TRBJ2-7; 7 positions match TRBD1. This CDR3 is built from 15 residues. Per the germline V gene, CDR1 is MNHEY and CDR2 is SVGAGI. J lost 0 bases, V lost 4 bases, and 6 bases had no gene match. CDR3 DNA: TGTGCCAGCAGTTCCTCGACAGGGCACTCCTACGAGCAGTACTTC. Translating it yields CASSSSTGHSYEQYF.

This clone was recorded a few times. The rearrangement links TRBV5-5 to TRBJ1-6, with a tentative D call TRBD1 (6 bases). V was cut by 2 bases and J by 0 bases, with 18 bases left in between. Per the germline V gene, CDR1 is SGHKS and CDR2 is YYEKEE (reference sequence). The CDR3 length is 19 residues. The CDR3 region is CASSLEQGILSSYNSPLHF. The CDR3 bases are TGTGCCAGCAGCTTAGAACAGGGCATCCTCAGCTCCTATAATTCACCCCTCCACTTT. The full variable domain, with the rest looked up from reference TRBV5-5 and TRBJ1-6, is DAGVTQSPTHLIKTRGQQVTLRCSPISGHKSVSWYQQVLGQGPQFIFQYYEKEERGRGNFPDRFSARQFPNYSSELNVNALLLGDSALYLCASSLEQGILSSYNSPLHFGNGTRLTVT.

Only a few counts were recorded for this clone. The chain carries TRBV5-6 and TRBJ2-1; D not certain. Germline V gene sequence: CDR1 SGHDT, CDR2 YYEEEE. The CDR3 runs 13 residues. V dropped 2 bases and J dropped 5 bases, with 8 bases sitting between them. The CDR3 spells CASSLSMDNEQFF. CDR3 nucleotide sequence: TGTGCCAGCAGCTTAAGCATGGACAATGAGCAGTTCTTC. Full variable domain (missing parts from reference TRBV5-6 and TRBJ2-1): DAGVTQSPTHLIKTRGQQVTLRCSPKSGHDTVSWYQQALGQGPQFIFQYYEEEERQRGNFPDRFSGHQFPNYSSELNVNALLLGDSALYLCASSLSMDNEQFFGPGTRLTVL.

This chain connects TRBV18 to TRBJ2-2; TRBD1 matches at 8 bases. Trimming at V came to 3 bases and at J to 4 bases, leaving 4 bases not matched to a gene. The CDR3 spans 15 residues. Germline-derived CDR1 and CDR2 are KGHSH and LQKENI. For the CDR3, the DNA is TGTGCCAGCTCACCCGACCAGGGGGCCACCGGGGAGCTGTTTTTT. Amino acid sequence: CASSPDQGATGELFF. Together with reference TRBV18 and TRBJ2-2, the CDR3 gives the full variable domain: NAGVMQNPRHLVRRRGQEARLRCSPMKGHSHVYWYRQLPEEGLKFMVYLQKENIIDESGMPKERFSAEFPKEGPSILRIQQVVRGDSAAYFCASSPDQGATGELFFGEGSRLTVL.

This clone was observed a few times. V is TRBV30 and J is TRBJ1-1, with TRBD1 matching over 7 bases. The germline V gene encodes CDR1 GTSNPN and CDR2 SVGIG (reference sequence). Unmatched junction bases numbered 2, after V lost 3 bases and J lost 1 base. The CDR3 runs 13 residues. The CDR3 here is CAWSRDRNTEAFF. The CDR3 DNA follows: TGTGCCTGGAGCAGGGACAGGAACACTGAAGCTTTCTTT.

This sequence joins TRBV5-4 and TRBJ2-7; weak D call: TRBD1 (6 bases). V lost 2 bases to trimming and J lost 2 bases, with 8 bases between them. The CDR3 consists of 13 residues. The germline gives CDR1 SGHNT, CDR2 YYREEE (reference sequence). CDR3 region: CASSLRDTYEQYF. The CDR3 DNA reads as TGTGCCAGCAGCTTAAGGGACACCTACGAGCAGTACTTC.